The 12 T cell receptor beta chains below were found in one sample sequenced in a study of OX40 agonist ivuxolimab in advanced cancers. This table comes from immunoSEQ multiplex PCR, and its TCRdb copy is limited to in-frame clones, with some not included. The data hold roughly 89,000 clones, with 80% to 90% observed a single time. The sequences come from CD4+ or CD8+ T cells sorted from blood, collected in a trial of the OX40 agonist ivuxolimab. Receptors originate from an adult with an advanced solid tumor such as melanoma, head and neck, liver or kidney cancer.

The rearrangement links TRBV6-5 to TRBJ2-7, with D uncertain. Germline V gene data show CDR1 as MNHEY and CDR2 as SVGAGI. The CDR3 loop spans 14 amino acids. Trimming shortened V by 2 bases and J by 7 bases, and 15 bases separated the two germline ends. Here the CDR3 reads CASSYGVGLGEQYF. DNA of the CDR3: TGTGCCAGCAGTTACGGGGTTGGGTTAGGTGAGCAGTACTTC.

This clone was seen once. V is TRBV7-2 and J is TRBJ1-6; 8 bases match TRBD1. V gave up 1 base and J gave up 7 bases; unmatched junction bases: 6. This CDR3 has 16 amino acids. From germline, CDR1 is SGHTA and CDR2 FQGNSA. The CDR3 coding sequence is TGTGCCAGCAGCTTAGATCGATGGACAGGGAATTCACCCCTCCACTTT. Translating gives CASSLDRWTGNSPLHF.

The J gene is TRBJ2-1, the V gene TRBV2, with 8 bases that match TRBD2. CDR3 length: 14 amino acids. V trimming: 7 bases; J trimming: 8 bases; junction bases outside the gene matches: 10. Germline CDR1 is SNHLY and CDR2 is FYNNEI. In DNA, the CDR3 is TGTGCCAGCACTCCGGGACTAGGAGTCGATGAGCAGTTCTTC. It codes for CASTPGLGVDEQFF.

The V call is TRBV6-5, the J call TRBJ1-2; the match to TRBD1 covers 8 bases. The germline V gene has CDR1 MNHEY and CDR2 SVGAGI. The CDR3 loop spans 13 amino acids. After removal of 2 bases from V and 5 bases from J, the junction contained 1 base not matched to a gene. In DNA form, the CDR3 reads TGTGCCAGCAGTTACCAGGGGGCATATGGCTACACCTTC. Translation gives CASSYQGAYGYTF.

The rearrangement uses TRBV20-1 and TRBJ2-3; the D is unclear. This CDR3 spans 11 amino acids. V shed 6 bases and J shed 8 bases, with 12 bases lying between them. Looked up from germline, CDR1 is DFQATT and CDR2 is SNEGSKA (reference sequence). CDR3 in DNA: TGCAGTGCGCCATTTAGGCCTACGCAGTATTTT. It yields the protein CSAPFRPTQYF.

The gene calls are TRBV30 and TRBJ2-7; D is unresolved. Germline lookup yields CDR1 GTSNPN and CDR2 SVGIG (reference sequence). V was cut by 2 bases and J by 0 bases, with 11 bases left in between. This CDR3 contains 14 residues. The CDR3 nucleotides read TGTGCCTGGAGTCCACCAGGAATCTCCTACGAGCAGTACTTC. Its translation: CAWSPPGISYEQYF.

The sample holds a few counts of this clone. The chain combines TRBV7-2 with TRBJ1-2, with D possibly matching TRBD1 (6 bases). Trimming shortened V by 1 base and J by 4 bases, and 13 bases separated the two germline ends. The CDR3 totals 15 residues. Germline V gene sequence: CDR1 SGHTA, CDR2 FQGNSA. The CDR3 nucleotides read TGTGCCAGCAGCTTAGATGGGGGGCTAAGCTATGGCTACACCTTC. Encoded protein: CASSLDGGLSYGYTF.

The rearrangement joins TRBV11-2 to TRBJ1-2; D is ambiguous. The CDR3 is 15 residues long. Between the trimmed V and J ends, which lost 0 bases and 0 bases, there was a span of 8 bases. CDR1 is SGHAT and CDR2 is FQNNGV in the germline V gene. CDR3: CASSLDPSANYGYTF. The CDR3 nucleotides read TGTGCCAGCAGCTTAGACCCCTCCGCTAACTATGGCTACACCTTC.

The rearrangement uses TRBV18 and TRBJ1-1; 10 nucleotides line up with TRBD1. The CDR3 has 14 amino acids. The J segment lost 8 bases and the V segment lost 2 bases, leaving 5 bases of the junction unmatched. CDR1 and CDR2 from the germline V gene are KGHSH and LQKENI. The CDR3 loop is CASSPDRDRGEAFF. The CDR3 DNA reads as TGTGCCAGCTCACCAGACCGGGACAGGGGAGAAGCTTTCTTT.

Here the CDR3 reads CASSQDGWTSGGNYNEQFF. Written as DNA, the CDR3 is TGTGCCAGCAGCCAAGATGGGTGGACTAGCGGGGGGAACTACAATGAGCAGTTCTTC. The chain recombines TRBV4-2 with TRBJ2-1; 14 bases match TRBD2. The length of the CDR3 is 19 residues. The germline V gene encodes CDR1 LGHNA and CDR2 YNFKEQ. V trimming: 0 bases; J trimming: 3 bases; junction bases outside the gene matches: 7.

The V gene is TRBV6-6, the J gene TRBJ1-6; D is unclear. Germline V gene lookup returns CDR1 MNHNY and CDR2 SVGAGI (reference sequence). CDR3 length equals 13 residues. Trimming shortened V by 5 bases and J by 8 bases, and 10 bases separated the two germline ends. DNA for the CDR3: TGTGCCAGCAGTAGAGCCTCCGATTCACCCCTCCACTTT. It codes for CASSRASDSPLHF.

This sequence joins TRBV5-6 and TRBJ2-6, with D hard to call. V was trimmed by 2 bases and J by 0 bases, leaving 6 bases between them. CDR1 and CDR2 from the germline V gene are SGHDT and YYEEEE. This CDR3 contains 15 residues. CDR3 region: CASSFPTSGANVLTF. CDR3 nucleotide sequence: TGTGCCAGCAGCTTTCCGACCTCTGGGGCCAACGTCCTGACTTTC.